What follows describes a single T cell receptor (beta chain). Its antigen has not been determined. Base-call qualities are not available, and no considerably larger clone is one nucleotide away. The receptor library was made with 5' RACE. TCRdb names Illumina MiSeq as the instrument used. TCRdb trimmed public reads at Q25 via fastp, called clones via MiXCR and kept in-frame beta chains. One record per CDR3 amino acid sequence lists the most common genes and DNA. This sample is represented by under 70,000 distinct CDR3 sequences; over 15% of them were singletons. 1.1% to 1.5% of the sample comes from the top ten. This sample stems from a study of HIV-infected patients and healthy controls (dated by TCRdb to the mid-2010s). From cysteine to phenylalanine, the CDR3 is 12 amino acids long. Only the CDR3 part of the read is kept: 36 bases, read in frame from the first base. V is cut by 3 bases and J by 2 bases, and the space between the germline ends is 5 bases. Reading the germline V gene gives CDR1 KGHSH and CDR2 LQKENI.

Sequencing was done on a sample of CD4+ T cells from blood. This TCR was sampled from a human donor in good health. The chain joins TRBV18 to TRBJ2-7, with the D gene uncertain. The DNA sequence follows: TGTGCCAGCTCACCGGGTGCCTACGAGCAGTACTTC. It codes for CASSPGAYEQYF.